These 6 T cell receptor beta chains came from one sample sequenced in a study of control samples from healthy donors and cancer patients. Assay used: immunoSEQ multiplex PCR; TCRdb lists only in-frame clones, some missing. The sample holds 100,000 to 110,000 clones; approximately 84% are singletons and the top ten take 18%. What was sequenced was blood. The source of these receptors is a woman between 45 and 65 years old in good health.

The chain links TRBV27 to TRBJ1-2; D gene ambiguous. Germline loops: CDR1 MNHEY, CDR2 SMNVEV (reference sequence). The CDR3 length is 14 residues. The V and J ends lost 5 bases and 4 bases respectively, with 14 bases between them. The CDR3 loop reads CASSLRRGSYGYTF. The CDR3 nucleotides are TGTGCCAGCAGTCTTCGGCGGGGAAGCTATGGCTACACCTTC.

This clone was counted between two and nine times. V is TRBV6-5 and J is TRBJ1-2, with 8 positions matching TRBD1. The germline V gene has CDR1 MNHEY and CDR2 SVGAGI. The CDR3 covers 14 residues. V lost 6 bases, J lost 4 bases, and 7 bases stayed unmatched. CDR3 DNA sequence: TGTGCCAGCAGACAGGGACAGGAGTCCTATGGCTACACCTTC. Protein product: CASRQGQESYGYTF.

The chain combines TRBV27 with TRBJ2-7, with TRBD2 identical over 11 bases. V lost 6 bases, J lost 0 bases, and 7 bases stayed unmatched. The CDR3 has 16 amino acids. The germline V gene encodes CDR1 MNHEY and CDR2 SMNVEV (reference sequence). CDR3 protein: CASSLSGGVLSYEQYF. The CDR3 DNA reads TGTGCCAGCAGCCTTAGCGGGGGGGTACTCTCCTACGAGCAGTACTTC.

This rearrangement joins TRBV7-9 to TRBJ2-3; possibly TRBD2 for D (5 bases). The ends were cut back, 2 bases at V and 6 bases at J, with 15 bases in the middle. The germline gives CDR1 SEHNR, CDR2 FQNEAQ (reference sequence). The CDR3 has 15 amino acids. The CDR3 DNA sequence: TGTGCCAGCAGCTTAATCCTCCCGGACTCGGATACGCAGTATTTT. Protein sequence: CASSLILPDSDTQYF.

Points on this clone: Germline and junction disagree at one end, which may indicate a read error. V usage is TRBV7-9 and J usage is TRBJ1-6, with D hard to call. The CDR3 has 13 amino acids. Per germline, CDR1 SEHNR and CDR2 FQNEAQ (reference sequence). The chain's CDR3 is CASSLGANLKKSF. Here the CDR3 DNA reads TGTGCCAGCAGCTTAGGGGCTAATTTGAAGAAATCTTTT. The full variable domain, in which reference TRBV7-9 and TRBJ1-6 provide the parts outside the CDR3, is DTGVSQNPRHKITKRGQNVTFRCDPISEHNRLYWYRQTLGQGPEFLTYFQNEAQLEKSRLLSDRFSAERPKGSFSTLEIQRTEQGDSAMYLCASSLGANLKKSFGNGTRLTVT.

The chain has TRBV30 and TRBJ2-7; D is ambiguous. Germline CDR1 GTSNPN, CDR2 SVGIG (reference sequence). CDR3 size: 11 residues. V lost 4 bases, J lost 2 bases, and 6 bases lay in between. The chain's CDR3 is CAWTGAYEQYF. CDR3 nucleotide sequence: TGTGCCTGGACAGGAGCCTACGAGCAGTACTTC.